The 19 T cell receptor beta chains listed next were all sequenced from one sample in a study of blood T cell repertoires in COVID-19. Sequencing was performed with immunoSEQ multiplex PCR; in TCRdb, only in-frame clones are kept and a portion is missing. The repertoire holds roughly 150,000 clones, 86% seen once, with 4% in the top ten. The specimen sequenced was peripheral blood. These TCRs come from a woman between 65 and 79 years old with acute or convalescent COVID-19.

The chain combines TRBV28 with TRBJ1-6; possibly TRBD1 for D (6 bases). This CDR3 contains 14 residues. Germline assignment: CDR1 MDHEN and CDR2 SYDVKM. Trimming removed 3 bases at V and 10 bases at J, with 13 bases between. CDR3 sequence: CASSFTGNKSPLHF. CDR3 sequence (DNA): TGTGCCAGCAGTTTCACAGGGAACAAATCACCCCTCCACTTT.

The gene calls are TRBV7-8 and TRBJ1-2; 9 bases align to TRBD1. The CDR3 totals 13 residues. Germline trimming cut 3 bases from V and 9 bases from J; bases unmatched to any gene: 5. Germline V gene lookup returns CDR1 SGHVS and CDR2 FQNEAQ. This chain's CDR3 is CASSLGDRASYTF. DNA of the CDR3: TGTGCCAGCAGCTTGGGGGACAGGGCTAGCTACACCTTC.

The chain is built from TRBV11-1 and TRBJ1-1; 7 bases are shared with TRBD1. The J segment lost 1 base and the V segment lost 5 bases, leaving 7 bases of the junction unmatched. The CDR3 extends over 15 amino acids. Germline-derived CDR1 and CDR2 are SGHAT and FQDESV (reference sequence). The CDR3 spells CASSPQGRGNTEAFF. The CDR3 nucleotides are TGTGCCAGCAGCCCACAGGGGAGAGGGAACACTGAAGCTTTCTTT.

V is TRBV14 and J is TRBJ1-5, with D hard to call. This CDR3 region has 13 residues. Germline V lookup: CDR1 SGHDN, CDR2 FVKESK. The germline V and J ends were trimmed by 0 bases and 7 bases, with 7 bases remaining between them. This chain's CDR3 is CASSQDSGQPQHF. The CDR3 nucleotides are TGTGCCAGCAGCCAAGATTCGGGACAGCCCCAGCATTTT.

The chain joins TRBV15 to TRBJ2-3, with D perhaps matching TRBD1 (6 bases). The CDR3 sequence is 16 residues long. Germline V gene sequence: CDR1 LNHNV, CDR2 YYDKDF (reference sequence). Trimming took off 0 bases at V and 0 bases at J, with 10 bases between the two ends. The CDR3 coding sequence is TGTGCCACCAGCAGAGACAGGGGATCTAGCACAGATACGCAGTATTTT. Residues: CATSRDRGSSTDTQYF.

The CDR3 protein is CASRFTGYSHEKLFF. Written as DNA, the CDR3 is TGTGCCAGCAGATTTACAGGCTACTCTCATGAAAAACTGTTTTTT. The chain combines TRBV27 with TRBJ1-4; tentatively, D is TRBD1 (5 bases). Germline V gene lookup returns CDR1 MNHEY and CDR2 SMNVEV (reference sequence). V was shortened by 6 bases and J by 6 bases, with 17 bases between the two germline ends. The CDR3 totals 15 residues.

This chain uses TRBV19 with TRBJ2-2; 7 bases are a match to TRBD2. V gave up 7 bases and J gave up 5 bases; unmatched junction bases: 7. CDR3 size: 14 residues. Germline loops: CDR1 LNHDA, CDR2 SQIVND (reference sequence). CDR3 protein: CASKARERTGELFF. Written as DNA, the CDR3 is TGTGCCAGTAAAGCGCGGGAGAGGACCGGGGAGCTGTTTTTT. Based on the CDR3 plus reference TRBV19 and TRBJ2-2, the full variable domain is DGGITQSPKYLFRKEGQNVTLSCEQNLNHDAMYWYRQDPGQGLRLIYYSQIVNDFQKGDIAEGYSVSREKKESFPLTVTSAQKNPTAFYLCASKARERTGELFFGEGSRLTVL.

V is TRBV28 and J is TRBJ1-5; 8 bases are shared with TRBD1. V gave up 4 bases and J gave up 1 base; unmatched junction bases: 9. CDR3 length: 17 residues. Germline lookup yields CDR1 MDHEN and CDR2 SYDVKM. CDR3 bases: TGTGCCAGCAGTTCGAGTACAGGGGGTAGGAGCAATCAGCCCCAGCATTTT. Its protein product is CASSSSTGGRSNQPQHF.

V usage is TRBV24-1 and J usage is TRBJ2-1, with 7 bases matching TRBD1. Trimming took 3 bases from V and 3 from J; bases not matched to a gene: 7. CDR1 is KGHDR and CDR2 is SFDVKD in the germline V gene. This CDR3 comprises 16 residues. CDR3 in amino acids: CATSDPGTEDYNEQFF. CDR3 DNA sequence: TGTGCCACCAGTGATCCCGGGACAGAAGACTACAATGAGCAGTTCTTC.

V and J are TRBV11-2 and TRBJ1-2; no clear D gene. This CDR3 comprises 14 residues. Germline assignment: CDR1 SGHAT and CDR2 FQNNGV. Trimming took 6 bases from V and 8 from J, leaving 19 bases between them. The CDR3 bases are TGTGCCAGCAGAGACACAGCGAAGCGGTCAGGCTACACCTTC. Encoded protein: CASRDTAKRSGYTF. Full variable domain (remainder filled in from reference TRBV11-2 and TRBJ1-2): EAGVAQSPRYKIIEKRQSVAFWCNPISGHATLYWYQQILGQGPKLLIQFQNNGVVDDSQLPKDRFSAERLKGVDSTLKIQPAKLEDSAVYLCASRDTAKRSGYTFGSGTRLTVV.

In DNA form, the CDR3 reads TGTGCCAGTAGTATAGGTCGTCTATTGGGCTACACCTTC. Its translation: CASSIGRLLGYTF. This chain connects TRBV19 to TRBJ1-2; no firm D call. Germline CDR1 and CDR2: LNHDA and SQIVND (reference sequence). Trimming left V 1 base short and J 8 bases short, with 11 bases between. The CDR3 is 13 residues long.

This chain links TRBV12-3 or TRBV12-4 with TRBJ1-1; the D is unclear. The CDR3 extends over 13 amino acids. Deletions cut 2 bases from V and 2 bases from J, with 6 bases between. The CDR3 is CASSLTANTEAFF. The CDR3 DNA is TGTGCCAGCAGTTTAACAGCAAACACTGAAGCTTTCTTT.

J is TRBJ1-5 and V is TRBV7-2, with D possibly TRBD1 on 6 matching bases. This CDR3 has 15 residues. The germline V and J ends were trimmed by 5 bases and 5 bases, with 16 bases remaining between them. Per germline, CDR1 SGHTA and CDR2 FQGNSA. The CDR3 region has the DNA TGTGCCAGCAGCCCCAACTCGGACAGATATCAGCCCCAGCATTTT. Residues: CASSPNSDRYQPQHF. The variable domain in full, with the rest retrieved from reference TRBV7-2 and TRBJ1-5, is GAGVSQSPSNKVTEKGKDVELRCDPISGHTALYWYRQSLGQGLEFLIYFQGNSAPDKSGLPSDRFSAERTGGSVSTLTIQRTQQEDSAVYLCASSPNSDRYQPQHFGDGTRLSIL.

This clone was counted only a few times. The DNA for the CDR3 is TGTGCCAGCGGTAGAGTATCTGGAAACACCATATATTTT. Its translation is CASGRVSGNTIYF. The chain is built from TRBV27 and TRBJ1-3; D ambiguous. The CDR3 is made up of 13 amino acids. The V gene's germline CDR1 is MNHEY and CDR2 SMNVEV (reference sequence). With 8 bases removed from V and 1 base from J, the gap between germline ends came to 9 bases.

The chain couples TRBV7-9 to TRBJ1-5; maybe TRBD1 (5 bases). V was cut by 3 bases and J by 1 base, with 13 bases left in between. In germline, CDR1 is SEHNR, CDR2 FQNEAQ (reference sequence). The CDR3 contains 16 residues. CDR3 bases: TGTGCCAGCAGCTTCGCTGGGGCTGGAAGCAATCAGCCCCAGCATTTT. Encoded protein: CASSFAGAGSNQPQHF.

The chain is built from TRBV21-1 and TRBJ2-5; the table gives TRBD2 as D, unverified against the DNA. TRBV21-1 is annotated as a pseudogene. CDR3 length: 17 amino acids. CDR3 sequence (DNA): TGTGCCAGCAGCAAAAACCCCACGGACCTGGGAGAGGAGACCCAGTACTTC. Encoded protein: CASSKNPTDLGEETQYF.

V usage is TRBV2 and J usage is TRBJ1-1; D gene unclear. V dropped 6 bases and J dropped 1 base, with 9 bases sitting between them. Per germline, CDR1 SNHLY and CDR2 FYNNEI. The CDR3 runs 13 residues. The CDR3 reads CASRAQRNTEAFF. In DNA, the CDR3 is TGTGCCAGCAGAGCCCAAAGGAACACTGAAGCTTTCTTT.

The chain has TRBV18 and TRBJ1-1; no clear D. Germline V gene sequence: CDR1 KGHSH, CDR2 LQKENI. V lost 1 base, J lost 1 base, and 4 bases lay in between. This CDR3 has 13 residues. Here the CDR3 reads CASSPRANTEAFF. The CDR3 nucleotides are TGTGCCAGCTCACCACGGGCGAACACTGAAGCTTTCTTT. Together with reference TRBV18 and TRBJ1-1, the CDR3 gives the full variable domain: NAGVMQNPRHLVRRRGQEARLRCSPMKGHSHVYWYRQLPEEGLKFMVYLQKENIIDESGMPKERFSAEFPKEGPSILRIQQVVRGDSAAYFCASSPRANTEAFFGQGTRLTVV.

V gene TRBV20-1 combines with J gene TRBJ1-1, with D perhaps matching TRBD1 (6 bases). CDR3 length: 10 amino acids. From germline, CDR1 is DFQATT and CDR2 SNEGSKA (reference sequence). Between the trimmed V and J ends, which lost 6 bases and 4 bases, there was a span of 6 bases. The CDR3 DNA reads TGCAGTGCAGGGGGCACTGAAGCTTTCTTT. This gives the protein CSAGGTEAFF.